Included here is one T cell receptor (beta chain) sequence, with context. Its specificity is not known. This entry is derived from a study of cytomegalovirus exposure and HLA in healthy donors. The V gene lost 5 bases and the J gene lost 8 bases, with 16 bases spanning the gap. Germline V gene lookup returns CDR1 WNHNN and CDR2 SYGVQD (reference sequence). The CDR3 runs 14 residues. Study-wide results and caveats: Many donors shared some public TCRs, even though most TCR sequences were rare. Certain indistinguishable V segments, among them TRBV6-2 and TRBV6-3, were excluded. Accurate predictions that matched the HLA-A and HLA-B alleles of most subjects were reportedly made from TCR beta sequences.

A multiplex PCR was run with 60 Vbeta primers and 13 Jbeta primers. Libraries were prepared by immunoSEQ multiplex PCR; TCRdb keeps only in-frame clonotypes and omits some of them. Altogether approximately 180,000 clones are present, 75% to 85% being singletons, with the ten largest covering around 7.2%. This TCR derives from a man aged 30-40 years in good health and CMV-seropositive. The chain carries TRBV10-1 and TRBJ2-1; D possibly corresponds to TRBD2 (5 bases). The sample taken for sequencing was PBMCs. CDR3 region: CASSWGATGDEQFF. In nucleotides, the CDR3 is TGCGCCAGCAGTTGGGGAGCTACCGGGGATGAGCAGTTCTTC.